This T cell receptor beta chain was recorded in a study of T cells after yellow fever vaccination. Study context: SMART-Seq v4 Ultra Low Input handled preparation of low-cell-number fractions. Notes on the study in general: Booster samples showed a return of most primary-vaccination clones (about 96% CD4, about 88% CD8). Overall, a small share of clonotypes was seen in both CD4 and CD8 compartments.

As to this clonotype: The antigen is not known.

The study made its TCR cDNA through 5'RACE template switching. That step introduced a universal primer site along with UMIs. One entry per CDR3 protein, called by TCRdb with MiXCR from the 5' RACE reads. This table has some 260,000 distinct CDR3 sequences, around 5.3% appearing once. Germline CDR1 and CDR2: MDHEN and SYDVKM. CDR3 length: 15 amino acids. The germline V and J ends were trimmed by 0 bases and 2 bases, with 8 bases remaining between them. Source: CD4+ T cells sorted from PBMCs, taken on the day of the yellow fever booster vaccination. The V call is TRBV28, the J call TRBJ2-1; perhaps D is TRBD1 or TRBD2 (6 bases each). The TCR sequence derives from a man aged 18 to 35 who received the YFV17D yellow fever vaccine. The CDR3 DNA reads TGTGCCAGCAGTTTATGGAGGGGGGCCTACAATGAGCAGTTCTTC. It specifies CASSLWRGAYNEQFF.